This T cell receptor beta chain emerged from a study of tumor and adjacent non-tumor tissue in lung cancer. Overall study: The cohort had about 12 adenocarcinoma, 2 squamous cell and 1 small cell patients.

RNA was extracted from bulk tissue without any cell sorting. From germline, CDR1 is DFQATT and CDR2 SNEGSKA (reference sequence). This CDR3 is 20 amino acids long. TCRbeta libraries were built with three rounds of nested PCR, modified from ARM-PCR. TCRdb ran MiXCR on the multiplex PCR reads and lists one entry per CDR3 protein. Of more than 75,000 distinct CDR3 sequences listed, roughly 80% are singletons. Details on this clonotype: The junction and the germline gene differ at one end; a read error may be behind it.

The chain couples TRBV20-1 to TRBJ1-5; the match to TRBD1 covers 8 bases. The clonotype was recovered from a woman in her forties or fifties with non-small cell lung cancer. Source material: lung tumor tissue. CDR3 DNA: TGCTGTGCTAGACAACCCGGACGGACAGGGAATTCAGTTAGCGATCAGCCCCAGCATTTT. This gives the protein CCARQPGRTGNSVSDQPQHF.